This T cell receptor (beta chain) was retrieved from a study of blood T cell repertoires in COVID-19. For the study at large: The cDNA or gDNA used as material had been derived from T cells, B-cell-depleted T cells, or PBMCs.

The assay was immunoSEQ multiplex PCR, and TCRdb's table has in-frame clones only and misses some. The sample comprises about 49,000 clones, over 80% of which are singletons, and over 2% rests with the top ten. This clone was seen just once. The specimen sequenced was peripheral blood. The source is a woman at least 80 years old with COVID-19, enrolled during active disease.

The CDR3, as DNA: TGTGCCAGCACCCCGGGACAGATCTTCTCTGGAAACACCATATATTTT. Translated, it gives CASTPGQIFSGNTIYF. This rearrangement joins TRBV2 to TRBJ1-3; 7 nucleotides align to TRBD1. Looked up from germline, CDR1 is SNHLY and CDR2 is FYNNEI. With 7 bases clipped from V and 0 bases from J, the junction kept 9 bases outside the gene matches. This CDR3 region has 16 residues.